In this sample, the clone carrying this TCR beta chain turned up a few times. What it binds is unknown. The CDR3 length is 14 residues. The germline V and J ends were trimmed by 1 base and 6 bases, with 12 bases remaining between them. Germline lookup yields CDR1 KGHSH and CDR2 LQKENI. Production of TCR cDNA was by 5'RACE template switching, which also added a universal primer site and UMIs. TCRdb reprocessed the 5' RACE reads via MiXCR and lists one record per CDR3 protein. Among some 600,000 distinct CDR3 sequences listed, roughly 12% were seen once. The data derive from a study of T cells after yellow fever vaccination. Overall study: Low-cell-number fractions underwent preparation using SMART-Seq v4 Ultra Low Input.

Study observations and caveats: Peak timing came faster in the weaker secondary response, day 5 versus 15. Reappearance after the booster was observed for most primary-vaccination clones (roughly 97% CD4, roughly 90% CD8).

The receptor was isolated from a man aged 25-45 years who received the YFV17D yellow fever vaccine. This material consisted of PBMCs, taken on the day of the yellow fever booster vaccination. The V call is TRBV18, the J call TRBJ1-2; D is possibly TRBD1 (6 bases). CDR3 loop: CASSPQQGGDGYTF. The CDR3 nucleotides read TGTGCCAGCTCACCACAACAGGGTGGGGATGGCTACACCTTC.